Sequencing of this TCR beta chain was carried out in a study of blood T cell repertoires in COVID-19. The wider study: Sources were T cells, B-cell-depleted T cells, or PBMCs; the material itself was cDNA or gDNA.

The assay was immunoSEQ multiplex PCR, and TCRdb's table has in-frame clones only and misses some. The table has 300,000 to 350,000 clones, nearly 90% seen once. Those enrolled, adults aged about 18 to 89 years, came from around 25 US areas. Grouping used clinical history reported by participants in a survey and questionnaire. CDR1 and CDR2 from the germline V gene are SGHTA and FQGNSA. The CDR3 covers 15 residues. V shed 4 bases, J shed 7 bases, and the junction held 11 bases outside the gene matches. The material sequenced was PBMCs or T cells enriched from blood (not recorded which). This chain joins TRBV7-2 and TRBJ1-2; 8 positions match TRBD1. The clonotype was recovered from a woman between 18 and 30 years old with acute COVID-19. CDR3 loop: CASSSPGQGGSGYTF. In DNA, the CDR3 is TGTGCCAGCAGCTCCCCCGGACAGGGAGGTAGTGGCTACACCTTC.